A selection of T cell receptor beta chains follows, all from one sample in a study of T cell changes during pregnancy in multiple sclerosis. Sequencing was performed with immunoSEQ multiplex PCR; in TCRdb, only in-frame clones are kept and a portion is missing. The sample lists fewer than 20,000 clones; 80% to 90% were seen once. The sequencing used CD8+ T cells from peripheral blood mononuclear cells, collected in the second trimester of pregnancy. These receptors were obtained from a female donor in good health, enrolled as a control in a pregnancy study. Each CDR3 is given with its conserved first and last residue. Fields, in order: clone size, CDR3 length, D gene, J gene, V gene, CDR3 DNA, CDR3 protein. The D gene is left open where the match is weak. Only some rows state a clone size, as once, few, many or a class for expanded clones.

clone_size: -; cdr3_length: 17; d_call: TRBD2; j_call: TRBJ2-3; v_call: TRBV9; cdr3_nt: TGTGCCAGCAGCGTAGTGCTAGCGGGATGGGGCACAGATACGCAGTATTTT; cdr3_aa: CASSVVLAGWGTDTQYF
clone_size: medium-sized; cdr3_length: 15; d_call: -; j_call: TRBJ2-2; v_call: TRBV15; cdr3_nt: TGTGCCACCAGCAGAGGGGAGGAACACACCGGGGAGCTGTTTTTT; cdr3_aa: CATSRGEEHTGELFF
clone_size: -; cdr3_length: 15; d_call: -; j_call: TRBJ2-3; v_call: TRBV2; cdr3_nt: TGTGCCAGCCACCCGACTGGGTTTAGCACAGATACGCAGTATTTT; cdr3_aa: CASHPTGFSTDTQYF
clone_size: -; cdr3_length: 16; d_call: TRBD1; j_call: TRBJ1-4; v_call: TRBV30; cdr3_nt: TGTGCCTGGAGTGTCCCTCGACAGGGGCCTAATGAAAAACTGTTTTTT; cdr3_aa: CAWSVPRQGPNEKLFF
clone_size: -; cdr3_length: 14; d_call: -; j_call: TRBJ1-2; v_call: TRBV5-1; cdr3_nt: TGCGCCAGCAGCTTGCCCGAGGTGGGCTATGGCTACACCTTC; cdr3_aa: CASSLPEVGYGYTF
clone_size: -; cdr3_length: 13; d_call: -; j_call: TRBJ1-5; v_call: TRBV6-4; cdr3_nt: TGTGCCAGCAGTGGGGCCGCAAATCAGCCCCAGCATTTT; cdr3_aa: CASSGAANQPQHF
clone_size: -; cdr3_length: 12; d_call: -; j_call: TRBJ1-2; v_call: TRBV2; cdr3_nt: TGTGCCAGCAGAGGACAAGAGGATGGCTACACCTTC; cdr3_aa: CASRGQEDGYTF
clone_size: -; cdr3_length: 16; d_call: -; j_call: TRBJ2-3; v_call: TRBV11-2; cdr3_nt: TGTGCCAGCAGCTTACTCGGGGTCGCCCCCCCAGATACGCAGTATTTT; cdr3_aa: CASSLLGVAPPDTQYF
clone_size: -; cdr3_length: 15; d_call: TRBD2; j_call: TRBJ2-1; v_call: TRBV19; cdr3_nt: TGTGCCAGTAGTATTTACGTGACTAGCACCGATGAGCAGTTCTTC; cdr3_aa: CASSIYVTSTDEQFF
clone_size: once; cdr3_length: 14; d_call: -; j_call: TRBJ1-1; v_call: TRBV30; cdr3_nt: TGTGCCTGGAGTGTGGGAGGGTCGAACACTGAAGCTTTCTTT; cdr3_aa: CAWSVGGSNTEAFF
clone_size: once; cdr3_length: 15; d_call: -; j_call: TRBJ2-1; v_call: TRBV5-1; cdr3_nt: TGCGCCAGCAGCCAGACAGTTGGGATGGGCAATGAGCAGTTCTTC; cdr3_aa: CASSQTVGMGNEQFF
clone_size: once; cdr3_length: 14; d_call: -; j_call: TRBJ1-2; v_call: TRBV15; cdr3_nt: TGTGCCACCAGCAGAGAAAGCAGGAATAATGGCTACACCTTC; cdr3_aa: CATSRESRNNGYTF
clone_size: -; cdr3_length: 12; d_call: -; j_call: TRBJ2-3; v_call: TRBV7-8; cdr3_nt: TGTGCCAGCAGCTTAGCCTCGGGAGAACAGTATTTT; cdr3_aa: CASSLASGEQYF
clone_size: once; cdr3_length: 12; d_call: -; j_call: TRBJ1-1; v_call: TRBV19; cdr3_nt: TGTGCCACCACCATAGGGGCAGCTGAAGCTTTCTTT; cdr3_aa: CATTIGAAEAFF
clone_size: -; cdr3_length: 16; d_call: -; j_call: TRBJ2-3; v_call: TRBV4-2; cdr3_nt: TGTGCCAGCACCTTCAAACAGGGACTATACACAGATACGCAGTATTTT; cdr3_aa: CASTFKQGLYTDTQYF
clone_size: -; cdr3_length: 15; d_call: -; j_call: TRBJ1-2; v_call: TRBV14; cdr3_nt: TGTGCCAGCAGCCAAGTGGCAGGGGATGGCTATGGCTACACCTTC; cdr3_aa: CASSQVAGDGYGYTF
clone_size: -; cdr3_length: 16; d_call: TRBD2; j_call: TRBJ2-7; v_call: TRBV28; cdr3_nt: TGTGCCAGCAGCCAGATTAGCGGGAGGGGGAGGTACGAGCAGTACTTC; cdr3_aa: CASSQISGRGRYEQYF
clone_size: -; cdr3_length: 16; d_call: TRBD2; j_call: TRBJ2-5; v_call: TRBV11-2; cdr3_nt: TGTGCCGACTCTCCGGGTAGCGGGCTTTTACGAGAGACCCAGTACTTC; cdr3_aa: CADSPGSGLLRETQYF
clone_size: -; cdr3_length: 14; d_call: -; j_call: TRBJ2-2; v_call: TRBV19; cdr3_nt: TGTGCCAGTAGTTGGGACATTTCCACCGGGGAGCTGTTTTTT; cdr3_aa: CASSWDISTGELFF
clone_size: -; cdr3_length: 12; d_call: -; j_call: TRBJ1-1; v_call: TRBV7-6; cdr3_nt: TGTGCCAGCAGCTCCCCCGGGACTGAAGCTTTCTTT; cdr3_aa: CASSSPGTEAFF
clone_size: -; cdr3_length: 11; d_call: -; j_call: TRBJ1-6; v_call: TRBV6-6; cdr3_nt: TGTGCCAGCAGTTACCCCGCACCCCTCCACTTT; cdr3_aa: CASSYPAPLHF
clone_size: -; cdr3_length: 14; d_call: TRBD1; j_call: TRBJ1-5; v_call: TRBV4-1; cdr3_nt: TGCGCCAGCAAGATCCGGACAGGGACGGAGCCCCAGCATTTT; cdr3_aa: CASKIRTGTEPQHF
clone_size: -; cdr3_length: 19; d_call: TRBD2; j_call: TRBJ2-1; v_call: TRBV10-3; cdr3_nt: TGTGCCATCGGGGAGGGGACTAGCGTTCGGGAAATCTTGCCGGGCGAGCAGTTCTTC; cdr3_aa: CAIGEGTSVREILPGEQFF
clone_size: -; cdr3_length: 13; d_call: -; j_call: TRBJ2-3; v_call: TRBV6-4; cdr3_nt: TGTGCCAGCAGTGTGGGGCCCGAAGATACGCAGTATTTT; cdr3_aa: CASSVGPEDTQYF
clone_size: -; cdr3_length: 15; d_call: TRBD1; j_call: TRBJ1-1; v_call: TRBV7-6; cdr3_nt: TGTGCCAGCAGCGCCGGGACAGGGTGGAACACTGAAGCTTTCTTT; cdr3_aa: CASSAGTGWNTEAFF
clone_size: -; cdr3_length: 15; d_call: TRBD1; j_call: TRBJ1-5; v_call: TRBV18; cdr3_nt: TGTGCCAGCTCACCACCGGGGACAGGGTATCAGCCCCAGCATTTT; cdr3_aa: CASSPPGTGYQPQHF
clone_size: few; cdr3_length: 12; d_call: -; j_call: TRBJ1-2; v_call: TRBV2; cdr3_nt: TGTGCCAGCAGTGCTTCAGGGTATGGCTACACCTTC; cdr3_aa: CASSASGYGYTF
clone_size: -; cdr3_length: 13; d_call: -; j_call: TRBJ2-5; v_call: TRBV7-9; cdr3_nt: TGTGCCAGCAGTACAGGGTCGCGAGAGACCCAGTACTTC; cdr3_aa: CASSTGSRETQYF
clone_size: -; cdr3_length: 15; d_call: -; j_call: TRBJ1-2; v_call: TRBV9; cdr3_nt: TGTGCCAGCAGCGTAGGCGCCAGGGGTAACTATGGCTACACCTTC; cdr3_aa: CASSVGARGNYGYTF
clone_size: -; cdr3_length: 15; d_call: -; j_call: TRBJ1-1; v_call: TRBV7-8; cdr3_nt: TGTGCCAGCAGCGGACGACAGGAACGGGACACTGAAGCTTTCTTT; cdr3_aa: CASSGRQERDTEAFF
clone_size: -; cdr3_length: 15; d_call: -; j_call: TRBJ2-7; v_call: TRBV7-8; cdr3_nt: TGTGCCAGCAGCTTAGAGGCGGATAGCTCCTACGAGCAGTACTTC; cdr3_aa: CASSLEADSSYEQYF